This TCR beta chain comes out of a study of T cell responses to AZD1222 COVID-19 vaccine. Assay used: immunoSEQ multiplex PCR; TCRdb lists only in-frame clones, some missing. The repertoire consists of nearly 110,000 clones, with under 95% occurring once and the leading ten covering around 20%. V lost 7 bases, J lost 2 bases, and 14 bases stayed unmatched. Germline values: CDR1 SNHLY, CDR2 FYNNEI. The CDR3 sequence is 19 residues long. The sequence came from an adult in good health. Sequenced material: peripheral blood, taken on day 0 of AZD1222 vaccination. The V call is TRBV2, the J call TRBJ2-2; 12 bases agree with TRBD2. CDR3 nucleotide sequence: TGTGCCAGCACCACCCCAGGCCTAGCGGGGGGGGGAAACACCGGGGAGCTGTTTTTT. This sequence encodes CASTTPGLAGGGNTGELFF. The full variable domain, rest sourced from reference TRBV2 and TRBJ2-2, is EPEVTQTPSHQVTQMGQEVILRCVPISNHLYFYWYRQILGQKVEFLVSFYNNEISEKSEIFDDQFSVERPDGSNFTLKIRSTKLEDSAMYFCASTTPGLAGGGNTGELFFGEGSRLTVL.